This entry is about one TCR beta chain. Its antigen is unidentified. Sequencing was performed with immunoSEQ multiplex PCR; in TCRdb, only in-frame clones are kept and a portion is missing. The data show roughly 140,000 clones, about nine tenths seen once. Germline V gene data show CDR1 as SNHLY and CDR2 as FYNNEI. Trimming stripped 4 bases from V and 3 bases from J, with 7 bases between. The CDR3 is made up of 12 amino acids. The sample originates from a study of radiation and T cells in renal cell carcinoma. The study's findings and limits: Top tumor clonotypes rose in blood 2 weeks post-radiation, then contracted. Baseline intratumoral clonotype presence is unknown without pretreatment biopsies.

Time point here: blood 2 weeks post-SBRT. Indicated treatment: 15 Gy SBRT to primary tumor, nephrectomy 4 weeks later. This renal cell carcinoma was of the clear cell type. V is TRBV2 and J is TRBJ2-7; maybe TRBD2 (5 bases). This TCR was recovered from a woman aged 50 to 60 with renal cell carcinoma. Material: blood, obtained from a patient whose treatment included radiotherapy and nephrectomy. In DNA form, the CDR3 reads TGTGCCAGCAGTGGAGGGTACTACGAGCAGTACTTC. It specifies CASSGGYYEQYF.